The 6 T cell receptor beta chains below were found in one sample sequenced in a study of blood T cell repertoires in COVID-19. TCRdb keeps only in-frame clones here, not all; method: immunoSEQ multiplex PCR. The data contain approximately 50,000 clones, around 80% of them seen just once; the ten biggest clones take up about 5%. The sequenced sample consisted of PBMCs or T cells enriched from blood (not recorded which). Every receptor here comes from a woman aged 45 to 65 with acute COVID-19.

J is TRBJ1-6 and V is TRBV11-2; D might be TRBD1 (5 bases). The germline V gene encodes CDR1 SGHAT and CDR2 FQNNGV. This CDR3 spans 16 amino acids. Trimming left V 0 bases short and J 6 bases short, with 12 bases between. The CDR3 DNA follows: TGTGCCAGCAGCTTAGACAGGGTACTTCGTAATTCACCCCTCCACTTT. Translating it yields CASSLDRVLRNSPLHF.

This clone was counted a few times. The chain has TRBV11-3 and TRBJ2-1; the match to TRBD2 covers 8 bases. The trim removed 5 bases at V and 14 bases at J, leaving 14 bases unmatched. Germline CDR1 is SGHNT and CDR2 is YENEEA. The CDR3 spans 14 residues. The chain's CDR3 is CASSLGLAGGEKFF. The CDR3 nucleotides are TGTGCCAGCAGCCTCGGACTAGCCGGGGGGGAAAAGTTCTTC. Together with reference TRBV11-3 and TRBJ2-1, the CDR3 gives the full variable domain: EAGVVQSPRYKIIEKKQPVAFWCNPISGHNTLYWYLQNLGQGPELLIRYENEEAVDDSQLPKDRFSAERLKGVDSTLKIQPAELGDSAVYLCASSLGLAGGEKFFGPGTRLTVL.

The chain uses TRBV12-1 and TRBJ2-1; the table's D call of TRBD2 was not tested on the DNA. TRBV12-1 is flagged as a pseudogene. This CDR3 contains 18 residues. The CDR3, as DNA: TGTGCCAGCAGCTTCTGGGACCTGAGCGGGGGGCTTACAAATGAGCAGTTCTTC. It encodes CASSFWDLSGGLTNEQFF.

With regard to this clone: The junction departs from germline at one end; a sequencing error may be responsible. This rearrangement joins TRBV4-1 to TRBJ2-5; TRBD2 aligns across 8 bases. The germline V gene encodes CDR1 MGHRA and CDR2 YSYEKL. The CDR3 consists of 16 residues. The CDR3 reads CASSEEAGAEPETQYF. CDR3 sequence (DNA): TGCGCCAGCAGCGAAGAAGCGGGGGCCGAACCTGAGACCCAGTACTTC.

This clone was observed a few times. The rearrangement joins TRBV11-2 to TRBJ2-1; D is unclear. V was cut by 5 bases and J by 3 bases, with 14 bases left in between. The germline CDR1 and CDR2 sequences are SGHAT and FQNNGV. The CDR3 has 15 amino acids. Written as DNA, the CDR3 is TGTGCCAGCAGCCTCTCCGGGTTGGGCTACAATGAGCAGTTCTTC. This gives the protein CASSLSGLGYNEQFF.

The J gene is TRBJ2-5, the V gene TRBV7-2; 8 bases agree with TRBD2. V was pared by 3 bases and J by 5 bases, with 11 bases of the junction left unmatched. CDR1 is SGHTA and CDR2 is FQGNSA in the germline V gene. The CDR3 loop spans 16 amino acids. In nucleotides, the CDR3 is TGTGCCAGCAGCTTCGCGCGGCGGGGGGCGGGGGAGACCCAGTACTTC. This codes for CASSFARRGAGETQYF.